This T cell receptor (beta chain) originates from a study of blood T cell repertoires in COVID-19. Study overall: Sample material is recorded as cDNA or gDNA derived from T cells, B-cell-depleted T cells, or PBMCs.

Germline V gene data show CDR1 as SQVTM and CDR2 as ANQGSEA. The CDR3 extends over 10 amino acids. Trimming took 7 bases from V and 14 from J, leaving 15 bases between them. Per the study methods: Reference gene primer amplification gave nucleated cell count estimates. Profiling relied on immunoSEQ multiplex PCR, and the TCRdb table lists in-frame clones only, not all of them. Clone size and V and J calls were adopted from that table, with D and trimming inferred from the DNA. Here the sample spans fewer than 250,000 clones, 82% being singletons. The chain recombines TRBV29-1 with TRBJ2-1; D possibly corresponds to TRBD1 (6 bases). The sequenced sample consisted of peripheral blood. The sequence came from a woman aged 55-69 years with COVID-19, enrolled during active disease. The CDR3 nucleotides are TGCAGCGCGCAGGGGATTACGGAGTTCTTC. It is translated as CSAQGITEFF.